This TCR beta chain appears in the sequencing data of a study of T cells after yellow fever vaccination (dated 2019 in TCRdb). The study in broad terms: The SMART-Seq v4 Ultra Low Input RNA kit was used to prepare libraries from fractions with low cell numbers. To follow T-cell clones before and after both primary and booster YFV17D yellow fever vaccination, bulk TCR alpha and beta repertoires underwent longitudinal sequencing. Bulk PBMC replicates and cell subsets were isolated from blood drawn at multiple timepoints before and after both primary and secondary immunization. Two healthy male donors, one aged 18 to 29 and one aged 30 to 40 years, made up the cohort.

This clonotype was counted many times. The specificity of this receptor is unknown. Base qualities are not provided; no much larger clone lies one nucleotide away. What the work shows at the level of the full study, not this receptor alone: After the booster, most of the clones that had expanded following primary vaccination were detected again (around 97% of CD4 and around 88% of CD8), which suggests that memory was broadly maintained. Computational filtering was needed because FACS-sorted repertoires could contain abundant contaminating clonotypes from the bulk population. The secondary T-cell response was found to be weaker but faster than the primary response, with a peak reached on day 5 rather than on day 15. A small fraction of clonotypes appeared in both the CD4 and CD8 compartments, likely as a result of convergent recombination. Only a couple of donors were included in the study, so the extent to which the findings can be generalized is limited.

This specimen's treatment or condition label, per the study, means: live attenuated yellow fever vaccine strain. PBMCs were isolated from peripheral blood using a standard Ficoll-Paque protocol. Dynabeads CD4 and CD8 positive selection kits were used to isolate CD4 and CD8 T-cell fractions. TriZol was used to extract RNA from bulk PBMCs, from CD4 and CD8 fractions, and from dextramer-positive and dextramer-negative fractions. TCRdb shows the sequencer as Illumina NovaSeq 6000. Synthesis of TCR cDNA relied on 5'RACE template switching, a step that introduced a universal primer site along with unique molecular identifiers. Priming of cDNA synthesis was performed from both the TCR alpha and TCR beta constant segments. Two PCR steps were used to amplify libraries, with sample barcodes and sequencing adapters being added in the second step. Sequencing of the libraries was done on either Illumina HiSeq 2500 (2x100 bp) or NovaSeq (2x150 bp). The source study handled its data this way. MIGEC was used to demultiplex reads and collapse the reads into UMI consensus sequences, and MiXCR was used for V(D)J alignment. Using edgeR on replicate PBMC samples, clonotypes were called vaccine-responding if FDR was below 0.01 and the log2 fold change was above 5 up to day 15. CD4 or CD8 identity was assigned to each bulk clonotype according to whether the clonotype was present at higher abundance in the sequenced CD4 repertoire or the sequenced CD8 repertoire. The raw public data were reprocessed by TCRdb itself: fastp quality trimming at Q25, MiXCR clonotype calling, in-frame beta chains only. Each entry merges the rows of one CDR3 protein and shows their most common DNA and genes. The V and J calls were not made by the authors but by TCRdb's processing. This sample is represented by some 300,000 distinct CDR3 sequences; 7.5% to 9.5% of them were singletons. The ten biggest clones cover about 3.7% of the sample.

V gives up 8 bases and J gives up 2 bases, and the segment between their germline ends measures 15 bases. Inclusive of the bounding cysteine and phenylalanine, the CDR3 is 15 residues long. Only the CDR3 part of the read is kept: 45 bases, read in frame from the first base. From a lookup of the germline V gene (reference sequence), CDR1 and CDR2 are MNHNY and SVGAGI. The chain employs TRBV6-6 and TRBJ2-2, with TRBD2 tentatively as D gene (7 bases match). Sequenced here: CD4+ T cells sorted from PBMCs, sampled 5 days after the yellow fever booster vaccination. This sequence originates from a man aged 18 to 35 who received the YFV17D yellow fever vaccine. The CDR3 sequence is CASQGGGLNTGELFF. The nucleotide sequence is TGTGCCAGCCAAGGGGGGGGCCTTAACACCGGGGAGCTGTTTTTT.